This T cell receptor (beta chain) was obtained from a study of neurological immune-mediated disorders. This clonotype was observed many times. The target antigen is unknown. Germline loops: CDR1 MNHNY, CDR2 SVGAGI (reference sequence). The CDR3 contains 14 residues. Trimming removed 5 bases from V and 4 bases from J; junction bases left unmatched: 4. The study's findings and limits: The greatest TCR clonal expansion appeared in HTLV-1-associated myelopathy and the smallest, falling below healthy controls, in multiple sclerosis.

Synthesis of cDNA used 5'RACE (with 10-nucleotide random UMIs). A single record per CDR3 protein comes from TCRdb applying MiXCR to the 5' RACE reads. The sample records roughly 19,000 distinct CDR3 sequences, 6% to 8% being singletons. The V call is TRBV6-6, the J call TRBJ2-1; 8 bases fit TRBD1. Sequenced: CD8+ T cells from blood. The receptor was derived from a woman under 40 with HTLV-1-associated myelopathy (HAM/TSP). CDR3 in amino acids: CASSTRDRYNEQFF. The CDR3 DNA is TGTGCCAGCAGTACCCGGGACAGGTACAATGAGCAGTTCTTC.